This TCR beta chain comes out of a study of early T cells in non-severe SARS-CoV-2 infection. Via MiXCR, TCRdb re-called the 5' RACE reads, giving one row per CDR3 protein. The table lists fewer than 120,000 distinct CDR3 sequences, over 10% of them singletons, with less than 4.5% in the top ten. V trimming: 1 base; J trimming: 1 base; junction bases outside the gene matches: 3. Germline lookup yields CDR1 SGHTA and CDR2 FQGNSA. The CDR3 length is 16 residues. The rearrangement links TRBV7-2 to TRBJ2-1; 8 bases agree with TRBD2. This receptor was identified in an adult who was a healthcare worker with PCR-confirmed SARS-CoV-2 infection or an uninfected control (not recorded which). The starting material was whole blood, obtained at baseline. CDR3 nucleotide sequence: TGTGCCAGCAGCTTAGTTAGCGGGGCTTCCTACAATGAGCAGTTCTTC. Its translation: CASSLVSGASYNEQFF.